The 28 T cell receptor beta chains listed next were all sequenced from one sample in a study of blood T cell repertoires in COVID-19. The assay was immunoSEQ multiplex PCR, and TCRdb's table has in-frame clones only and misses some. The table has around 67,000 clones, approximately 86% seen once; the top ten hold about 16%. The sequencing sample was made of peripheral blood. These receptors all come from an elderly man with active COVID-19.

In its sample, this clone was seen a few times. V is TRBV20-1 and J is TRBJ2-7, with 12 bases lining up with TRBD2. The CDR3 runs 17 residues. Germline loops: CDR1 DFQATT, CDR2 SNEGSKA (reference sequence). The junction had 9 bases not matched to a gene; V was cut back by 3 bases and J by 0 bases. The CDR3 spells CSASRLAGDGSSYEQYF. In DNA form, the CDR3 reads TGCAGTGCTAGTCGACTAGCGGGAGATGGGAGCTCCTACGAGCAGTACTTC.

The table lists this clone with a few counts. At one of its ends the junction is not consistent with the germline gene, which may arise from a read error. The chain carries TRBV11-2 and TRBJ2-2; TRBD2 agrees at 10 bases. CDR3 size: 18 residues. The V gene's germline CDR1 is SGHAT and CDR2 FQNNGV. CDR3 region: CASTLKERGGLNTGELFF. CDR3 nucleotide sequence: TGTGCCAGCACCTTAAAGGAGCGGGGGGGCCTTAACACCGGGGAGCTGTTTTTT.

V and J are TRBV14 and TRBJ2-7; 9 bases map to TRBD1. The CDR3 is made up of 17 amino acids. Germline-derived CDR1 and CDR2 are SGHDN and FVKESK. After removal of 4 bases from V and 1 base from J, the junction contained 11 bases not matched to a gene. CDR3 amino acids: CASSPTPGTGTSYEQYF. The DNA for the CDR3 is TGTGCCAGCAGCCCAACCCCCGGGACAGGGACTTCCTACGAGCAGTACTTC. The full variable domain, rest sourced from reference TRBV14 and TRBJ2-7, is EAGVTQFPSHSVIEKGQTVTLRCDPISGHDNLYWYRRVMGKEIKFLLHFVKESKQDESGMPNNRFLAERTGGTYSTLKVQPAELEDSGVYFCASSPTPGTGTSYEQYFGPGTRLTVT.

V and J are TRBV5-1 and TRBJ1-2; 9 bases align to TRBD1. The CDR3 runs to 15 residues. CDR1 is SGHRS and CDR2 is YFSETQ in the germline V gene. Trimming took 4 bases from V and 6 from J; bases not matched to a gene: 10. CDR3 protein: CASSPGDRESNGYTF. The CDR3 DNA sequence: TGCGCCAGCAGCCCAGGGGACAGGGAGTCGAATGGCTACACCTTC.

The chain carries TRBV30 and TRBJ2-7; perhaps TRBD2 as D (5 bases). This CDR3 spans 12 amino acids. Trimming shortened V by 2 bases and J by 5 bases, and 10 bases separated the two germline ends. The germline gives CDR1 GTSNPN, CDR2 SVGIG (reference sequence). Here the CDR3 reads CAWSRSADEQYF. CDR3 sequence (DNA): TGTGCCTGGAGTCGTAGCGCAGACGAGCAGTACTTC.

The chain combines TRBV4-3 with TRBJ1-6; 10 positions match TRBD1. The CDR3 sequence is 15 residues long. Germline V gene data show CDR1 as LGHNA and CDR2 as YSLEER. Losses at the gene ends were 0 bases for V and 9 bases for J; bases not matched to a gene: 2. This chain's CDR3 is CASSQDWDRGSPLHF. In DNA form, the CDR3 reads TGCGCCAGCAGCCAAGATTGGGACAGGGGTTCACCCCTCCACTTT.

The chain carries TRBV12-3 or TRBV12-4 and TRBJ1-1; D possibly corresponds to TRBD1 (5 bases). The CDR3 extends over 13 amino acids. V lost 5 bases to trimming and J lost 1 base, with 8 bases between them. This CDR3 is CASSVTGNTEAFF. The CDR3 coding sequence is TGTGCCAGCAGTGTCACAGGGAACACTGAAGCTTTCTTT.

This clone occurred a few times. CDR3 sequence reads: CASSQFAVQETQYF. The CDR3 nucleotides are TGTGCCAGCAGCCAATTCGCAGTACAAGAGACCCAGTACTTC. V is TRBV16 and J is TRBJ2-5; unclear D gene. This CDR3 is 14 amino acids long. V was clipped by 1 base and J by 2 bases, with 8 bases between them. Germline V lookup: CDR1 KGHSY, CDR2 FQNENV.

CDR3 in amino acids: CASSLSESYGYTF. The DNA of the CDR3 is TGTGCCAGCAGCTTATCCGAGAGCTATGGCTACACCTTC. V gene TRBV7-8 combines with J gene TRBJ1-2; no clear D. This CDR3 region has 13 residues. CDR1 SGHVS and CDR2 FQNEAQ come from the germline V gene. Trimming cost V 2 bases and J 4 bases, with 8 bases left between them.

This clone was seen a few times. CDR3 bases: TGTGCCAGCACCGGGACTAGCTCCTACAATGAGCAGTTCTTC. Protein product: CASTGTSSYNEQFF. This chain links TRBV2 with TRBJ2-1; TRBD2 agrees at 8 bases. V was clipped by 7 bases and J by 0 bases; unmatched bases: 2. Germline lookup yields CDR1 SNHLY and CDR2 FYNNEI. This CDR3 comprises 14 residues. The full variable domain, in which reference TRBV2 and TRBJ2-1 provide the parts outside the CDR3, is EPEVTQTPSHQVTQMGQEVILRCVPISNHLYFYWYRQILGQKVEFLVSFYNNEISEKSEIFDDQFSVERPDGSNFTLKIRSTKLEDSAMYFCASTGTSSYNEQFFGPGTRLTVL.

The chain joins TRBV6-5 to TRBJ2-1, with D possibly matching TRBD2 (5 bases). Germline V gene sequence: CDR1 MNHEY, CDR2 SVGAGI. The CDR3 length is 14 residues. V dropped 6 bases and J dropped 8 bases, with 17 bases sitting between them. As DNA, the CDR3 is TGTGCCAGCAGGGCCGCGGGCAACGCCCATGAGCAGTTCTTC. Translated: CASRAAGNAHEQFF.

This clone was seen just once. The chain joins TRBV12-3 or TRBV12-4 to TRBJ1-6, with TRBD1 as a possible D gene (6 bases). Trimming cost V 3 bases and J 9 bases, with 9 bases left between them. This CDR3 is 13 amino acids long. CDR3 bases: TGTGCCAGCAGTTTTCAGGGGATTTCACCCCTCCACTTT. As protein: CASSFQGISPLHF.

Comment on this clone: Its ends do not fully match the called genes, so a read error is possible. The chain joins TRBV6-4 to TRBJ2-2; TRBD1 matches at 7 bases. Germline CDR1 and CDR2: MRHNA and SNTAGT. The CDR3 covers 15 residues. The CDR3 sequence is CASKPWDSKHRGAVF. The CDR3 region has the DNA TGTGCCAGCAAGCCCTGGGACAGTAAACACCGGGGAGCTGTTTTT.

The chain employs TRBV28 and TRBJ2-1; 7 positions match TRBD1. The CDR3 has 13 amino acids. Per germline, CDR1 MDHEN and CDR2 SYDVKM. The CDR3 spells CATRQGGMNEQFF. The CDR3 nucleotides are TGTGCGACCCGACAGGGCGGTATGAATGAGCAGTTCTTC.

The J gene is TRBJ1-4, the V gene TRBV19, with unresolved D. The CDR3 sequence is 12 residues long. Germline V CDR1 and CDR2: LNHDA, SQIVND (reference sequence). Trimming shortened V by 8 bases and J by 8 bases, and 12 bases separated the two germline ends. The CDR3 DNA reads as TGTGCCAGTTCTACCTTGGTCGAAAAACTGTTTTTT. This gives the protein CASSTLVEKLFF.

This clone was observed a few times. The chain is built from TRBV30 and TRBJ1-5, with D unresolved. Deletions cut 2 bases from V and 2 bases from J, with 13 bases between. This CDR3 contains 15 residues. From germline, CDR1 is GTSNPN and CDR2 SVGIG (reference sequence). The DNA of the CDR3 is TGTGCCTGGAGTCAAGGAGGGTCGGGCAATCAGCCCCAGCATTTT. It translates to CAWSQGGSGNQPQHF.

V gene TRBV11-3 combines with J gene TRBJ2-7; TRBD1 is a possible D gene (5 bases). The CDR3 covers 12 residues. From germline, CDR1 is SGHNT and CDR2 YENEEA. Trimming took off 5 bases at V and 3 bases at J, with 8 bases between the two ends. The CDR3 spells CASSKTGYEQYF. CDR3 sequence (DNA): TGTGCCAGCAGCAAAACAGGCTACGAGCAGTACTTC. The complete variable domain, with remaining parts taken from reference TRBV11-3 and TRBJ2-7, reads EAGVVQSPRYKIIEKKQPVAFWCNPISGHNTLYWYLQNLGQGPELLIRYENEEAVDDSQLPKDRFSAERLKGVDSTLKIQPAELGDSAVYLCASSKTGYEQYFGPGTRLTVT.

This chain connects TRBV11-2 to TRBJ2-7, with D maybe TRBD1 (6 bases). Deletions cut 1 base from V and 2 bases from J, with 12 bases between. The germline V gene encodes CDR1 SGHAT and CDR2 FQNNGV. This CDR3 is built from 15 residues. CDR3 DNA sequence: TGTGCCAGCAGCTTAGTACAGGGCGCTACCTACGAGCAGTACTTC. This encodes CASSLVQGATYEQYF.

The rearrangement joins TRBV10-3 to TRBJ2-7; 7 bases fit TRBD1. There are 13 residues in the CDR3. The V gene end was trimmed by 8 bases and the J gene end by 2 bases; junction bases not matched to a gene: 6. Germline CDR1 reads ENHRY; CDR2 reads SYGVKD. CDR3 DNA sequence: TGTGCCATCGCAGACAGGGTTGCCTACGAGCAGTACTTC. It specifies CAIADRVAYEQYF.

The chain has TRBV7-2 and TRBJ2-5; D ambiguous. V was trimmed by 4 bases and J by 2 bases, leaving 8 bases between them. CDR3 length equals 13 residues. CDR1 is SGHTA, CDR2 FQGNSA, per germline. The CDR3 bases are TGTGCCAGCAGCTGGAGCAGACAAGAGACCCAGTACTTC. It translates to CASSWSRQETQYF.

The chain carries TRBV4-3 and TRBJ1-4, with D possibly TRBD1 on 6 matching bases. Trimming removed 10 bases from V and 0 bases from J, with 9 bases in between. CDR3 length: 13 amino acids. CDR1 and CDR2 (germline): LGHNA, YSLEER. The CDR3 nucleotides are TGCGCCACCCGACAGGCAACTAATGAAAAACTGTTTTTT. This translates into CATRQATNEKLFF.

In this sample, this clone turned up many times. The chain uses TRBV6-2 or TRBV6-3 and TRBJ2-3; D gene uncertain. Germline V gene lookup returns CDR1 MNHEY and CDR2 SVGEGT. V lost 0 bases and J 3 bases, leaving 4 bases between the germline ends. The CDR3 runs 13 residues. The CDR3 sequence is CASSYSETDTQYF. CDR3 coding DNA: TGTGCCAGCAGTTACTCGGAGACAGATACGCAGTATTTT.

The chain is built from TRBV7-2 and TRBJ2-3; 7 bases align to TRBD1. J lost 8 bases, V lost 0 bases, and 11 bases had no gene match. The germline V gene encodes CDR1 SGHTA and CDR2 FQGNSA. The CDR3 is 16 amino acids. CDR3 sequence: CASSLATGLSQGTQYF. The CDR3 DNA sequence: TGTGCCAGCAGCTTAGCGACAGGGCTTTCTCAGGGTACGCAGTATTTT.

The chain employs TRBV2 and TRBJ2-5; tentatively, D is TRBD2 (5 bases). The CDR3 consists of 16 residues. CDR1 SNHLY and CDR2 FYNNEI come from the germline V gene. The V gene lost 2 bases and the J gene lost 4 bases, with 17 bases spanning the gap. The CDR3 coding sequence is TGTGCCAGCAGTGAAATCGGGGTTTCCTTTCGAGAGACCCAGTACTTC. Translated, it gives CASSEIGVSFRETQYF.

The V and J genes are TRBV18 and TRBJ2-3, with D possibly TRBD2 on 5 matching bases. The CDR3 covers 16 residues. Trimming shortened V by 3 bases and J by 0 bases, and 13 bases separated the two germline ends. CDR1 is KGHSH, CDR2 LQKENI, per germline. CDR3 in amino acids: CASSPVVRTSTDTQYF. In nucleotides, the CDR3 is TGTGCCAGCTCACCCGTTGTACGGACTAGCACAGATACGCAGTATTTT.

The gene calls are TRBV7-2 and TRBJ2-7; 16 bases align to TRBD2. From germline, CDR1 is SGHTA and CDR2 FQGNSA. The CDR3 loop spans 18 amino acids. Trimming removed 0 bases from V and 6 bases from J; junction bases left unmatched: 8. The CDR3: CASSLATGLAGGGGEQYF. The DNA for the CDR3 is TGTGCCAGCAGCTTAGCGACGGGACTAGCGGGGGGGGGCGGCGAGCAGTACTTC.

The V gene is TRBV7-2, the J gene TRBJ2-1; 10 bases line up with TRBD2. CDR3 length equals 16 residues. Germline-derived CDR1 and CDR2 are SGHTA and FQGNSA. V was clipped by 1 base and J by 6 bases; unmatched bases: 6. For the CDR3, the DNA is TGTGCCAGCAGCTTAGGAAGGACTAGCGGCCTCAATGAGCAGTTCTTC. Residues: CASSLGRTSGLNEQFF.

This clone came up once. CDR3 nucleotide sequence: TGTGCCAGCAGTCCCGTGAGGGTGTCTCCTGAGCAGTTCTTC. Translation gives CASSPVRVSPEQFF. The chain joins TRBV27 to TRBJ2-1; D may be TRBD2 (5 bases). Germline loops: CDR1 MNHEY, CDR2 SMNVEV (reference sequence). The V end was cut by 5 bases, the J end by 9 bases, with 17 bases between. This CDR3 region has 14 residues.